The 10 T cell receptor beta chains presented below share a single source sample, sequenced in a study of shared clonotypes between healthy human individuals. Assay used: immunoSEQ multiplex PCR; TCRdb lists only in-frame clones, some missing. This sample has around 580,000 clones, with roughly 98% found just once. Positively selected for CCR7, the CD45RO-negative cells used as naive CD8 cells excluded terminally differentiated effector memory CD45RA+ cells. Sequencing was carried out using naive CD8+ T cells sorted from blood. The receptor source for this set is a man younger than 45 in good health.

This rearrangement joins TRBV4-3 to TRBJ2-1; tentative D call: TRBD1 (5 bases). Trimming removed 2 bases at V and 4 bases at J, with 9 bases between. Looked up from germline, CDR1 is LGHNA and CDR2 is YSLEER. This CDR3 is built from 14 residues. CDR3 DNA: TGCGCCAGCAGCCAAAGGGGTGGGTACAATGAGCAGTTCTTC. Protein: CASSQRGGYNEQFF.

The rearrangement uses TRBV4-1 and TRBJ2-3; D unresolved. Trimming took off 1 base at V and 6 bases at J, with 11 bases between the two ends. From germline, CDR1 is MGHRA and CDR2 YSYEKL. The CDR3 loop spans 14 amino acids. In DNA, the CDR3 is TGCGCCAGCAGCCAAGTCGGCAATATTGATACGCAGTATTTT. Its translation is CASSQVGNIDTQYF.

Only one count was recorded for this clone. The chain joins TRBV29-1 to TRBJ1-1; tentative D call: TRBD1 (5 bases). This CDR3 is built from 17 residues. Per germline, CDR1 SQVTM and CDR2 ANQGSEA. Trimming removed 3 bases from V and 4 bases from J, with 24 bases in between. The CDR3 coding sequence is TGCAGCGTTGAGGGGACCCCAAAAAAACGAGGAGGCACTGAAGCTTTCTTT. Its protein product is CSVEGTPKKRGGTEAFF. The variable domain in full, completed from reference TRBV29-1 and TRBJ1-1, reads SAVISQKPSRDICQRGTSLTIQCQVDSQVTMMFWYRQQPGQSLTLIATANQGSEATYESGFVIDKFPISRPNLTFSTLTVSNMSPEDSSIYLCSVEGTPKKRGGTEAFFGQGTRLTVV.

CDR3 in DNA: TGTGCCAGCAGTGTACTGCCTAGTGAAGCTTTCTTT. It encodes CASSVLPSEAFF. This chain links TRBV6-1 with TRBJ1-1, with no clear D. The germline CDR1 and CDR2 sequences are MNHNS and SASEGT. CDR3 length: 12 residues. V lost 4 bases and J 7 bases, leaving 10 bases between the germline ends.

V is TRBV9 and J is TRBJ1-1; possibly TRBD1 for D (5 bases). CDR1 is SGDLS, CDR2 YYNGEE, per germline. V lost 4 bases and J 10 bases, leaving 20 bases between the germline ends. The length of the CDR3 is 14 residues. As DNA, the CDR3 is TGTGCCAGCAGCCCAAACCACTGGGGGGTAGGAGCTTTCTTT. It codes for CASSPNHWGVGAFF.

The chain has TRBV5-5 and TRBJ1-2; 8 bases are shared with TRBD1. This CDR3 is 15 amino acids long. Germline V gene lookup returns CDR1 SGHKS and CDR2 YYEKEE (reference sequence). The junction had 8 bases not matched to a gene; V was cut back by 4 bases and J by 3 bases. The CDR3 nucleotides are TGTGCCAGCAGCGTTTGGACAGGGACAGACTATGGCTACACCTTC. As protein: CASSVWTGTDYGYTF.

J is TRBJ2-1 and V is TRBV5-1; D not resolved. With 2 bases removed from V and 5 bases from J, the gap between germline ends came to 20 bases. CDR1 is SGHRS and CDR2 is YFSETQ in the germline V gene. The CDR3 extends over 17 amino acids. The CDR3 protein is CASSFRTHENGNNEQFF. In DNA form, the CDR3 reads TGCGCCAGCAGCTTTAGGACCCACGAGAATGGGAACAATGAGCAGTTCTTC. The whole variable domain, filled in from reference TRBV5-1 and TRBJ2-1, reads KAGVTQTPRYLIKTRGQQVTLSCSPISGHRSVSWYQQTPGQGLQFLFEYFSETQRNKGNFPGRFSGRQFSNSRSEMNVSTLELGDSALYLCASSFRTHENGNNEQFFGPGTRLTVL.

The chain links TRBV15 to TRBJ2-3; D not certain. This CDR3 comprises 14 residues. The germline gives CDR1 LNHNV, CDR2 YYDKDF (reference sequence). The ends were cut back, 1 base at V and 6 bases at J, with 11 bases in the middle. The CDR3 loop reads CATSRALGGDTQYF. In DNA form, the CDR3 reads TGTGCCACCAGCAGAGCTCTGGGCGGCGATACGCAGTATTTT.

This sequence joins TRBV5-4 and TRBJ2-6; the D is unclear. Germline V gives CDR1 SGHNT, CDR2 YYREEE (reference sequence). Trimming removed 2 bases from V and 5 bases from J, with 17 bases in between. The CDR3 contains 17 residues. CDR3 nucleotides: TGTGCCAGCAGCTTTCGTTCTCGAATGAACTGGGCCAACGTCCTGACTTTC. Its protein is CASSFRSRMNWANVLTF.

The chain links TRBV27 to TRBJ2-1; D is undetermined. Between the trimmed V and J ends, which lost 6 bases and 8 bases, there was a span of 11 bases. The CDR3 is 12 amino acids. In germline, CDR1 is MNHEY, CDR2 SMNVEV (reference sequence). For the CDR3, the DNA is TGTGCCAGCAGCTTCCACCCGCATGAGCAGTTCTTC. Residues: CASSFHPHEQFF.